This passage covers 22 T cell receptor beta chains from one sample sequenced in a study of T-cell memory formation after mild COVID-19. TCRdb re-analysed the 5' RACE reads in MiXCR, keeping a single row per CDR3 protein. The repertoire holds about 210,000 distinct CDR3 sequences, with roughly a tenth as singletons. The specimen sequenced was PBMCs or a T cell subset sorted from them (not recorded which). Receptors were obtained from a young man who had mild COVID-19 (a few samples of this study predate the infection). Cell type and time point are not known.

This clonotype was detected only a few times. This chain connects TRBV7-3 to TRBJ2-1, with a possible D match to TRBD1 (7 bases). V was cut by 5 bases and J by 0 bases, with 14 bases left in between. CDR3 length: 16 amino acids. Germline assignment: CDR1 SGHTA and CDR2 FQGTGA. CDR3 sequence (DNA): TGTGCCAGCAGCCCCCAGGGGGGCTTCTCCTACAATGAGCAGTTCTTC. This gives the protein CASSPQGGFSYNEQFF. The full variable domain, with the rest looked up from reference TRBV7-3 and TRBJ2-1, is GAGVSQTPSNKVTEKGKYVELRCDPISGHTALYWYRQSLGQGPEFLIYFQGTGAADDSGLPNDRFFAVRPEGSVSTLKIQRTERGDSAVYLCASSPQGGFSYNEQFFGPGTRLTVL.

V usage is TRBV7-6 and J usage is TRBJ1-2, with a tentative D call TRBD1 (5 bases). The germline V gene has CDR1 SGHVS and CDR2 FNYEAQ. V lost 0 bases, J lost 10 bases, and 12 bases lay in between. This CDR3 has 13 residues. This chain's CDR3 is CASSLAVQGAYTF. The CDR3 bases are TGTGCCAGCAGCTTAGCGGTTCAGGGCGCCTACACCTTC.

The table lists this clonotype with a count of one. The CDR3 nucleotides read TGCAGCGTGGGGCGCGGGGGAGGGTTCAACGAGCAGTACTTC. Its translation is CSVGRGGGFNEQYF. The chain has TRBV29-1 and TRBJ2-7; 7 bases match TRBD2. Trimming removed 6 bases from V and 5 bases from J; junction bases left unmatched: 13. Germline-derived CDR1 and CDR2 are SQVTM and ANQGSEA. This CDR3 has 14 amino acids.

V is TRBV7-6 and J is TRBJ1-6; D possibly corresponds to TRBD1 (6 bases). V shed 2 bases and J shed 7 bases, with 9 bases lying between them. The CDR3 totals 14 residues. Per germline, CDR1 SGHVS and CDR2 FNYEAQ. The CDR3 protein is CASSLLQGNSPLHF. CDR3 coding DNA: TGTGCCAGCAGCTTACTCCAGGGGAATTCACCCCTCCACTTT.

The V gene is TRBV20-1, the J gene TRBJ1-1; 7 bases are shared with TRBD1. Germline CDR1 and CDR2: DFQATT and SNEGSKA (reference sequence). There are 14 residues in the CDR3. J was trimmed by 3 bases and V by 5 bases; bases with no gene match: 9. CDR3 region: CSADPTGKDTEAFF. The CDR3 DNA follows: TGCAGTGCTGATCCGACAGGGAAAGACACTGAAGCTTTCTTT.

This rearrangement joins TRBV6-2 or TRBV6-3 to TRBJ2-3; D is unclear. V shed 1 base and J shed 2 bases, with 10 bases lying between them. In germline, CDR1 is MNHEY, CDR2 SVGEGT. The CDR3 runs to 15 residues. Here the CDR3 reads CASSYYPQATDTQYF. CDR3 coding DNA: TGTGCCAGCAGTTACTACCCCCAGGCCACAGATACGCAGTATTTT.

The chain recombines TRBV6-5 with TRBJ1-1; tentatively, D is TRBD1 (5 bases). CDR3 length: 15 residues. CDR1 MNHEY and CDR2 SVGAGI come from the germline V gene. V lost 5 bases, J lost 8 bases, and 21 bases lay in between. The CDR3 nucleotides are TGTGCCAGCAGTCAGCGACTCCGGGACGCACTGGAAGCTTTCTTT. It translates to CASSQRLRDALEAFF.

The rearrangement joins TRBV20-1 to TRBJ2-5, with TRBD2 matching 7 bases. Trimming took 5 bases from V and 2 from J; bases not matched to a gene: 2. CDR3 length equals 12 residues. Germline CDR1 reads DFQATT; CDR2 reads SNEGSKA (reference sequence). The chain's CDR3 is CSAAGEQETQYF. Here the CDR3 DNA reads TGCAGTGCTGCGGGGGAGCAAGAGACCCAGTACTTC.

The chain combines TRBV6-5 with TRBJ2-7, with 9 bases aligning to TRBD1. This CDR3 has 14 residues. Trimming removed 2 bases from V and 4 bases from J; junction bases left unmatched: 3. Germline V gives CDR1 MNHEY, CDR2 SVGAGI. The CDR3 nucleotides are TGTGCCAGCAGTTACCGGGACAGGGAATACGAGCAGTACTTC. It specifies CASSYRDREYEQYF.

This clonotype showed up just a few times. The chain has TRBV20-1 and TRBJ2-1; 10 nucleotides line up with TRBD1. The germline gives CDR1 DFQATT, CDR2 SNEGSKA (reference sequence). There are 12 residues in the CDR3. CDR3 coding DNA: TGCAGCGTTACGACAGGGGGCTTTGAGCAGTTCTTC. It is translated as CSVTTGGFEQFF.

The genes are TRBV5-1 and TRBJ2-3, with a tentative D call TRBD2 (6 bases). V lost 2 bases and J 3 bases, leaving 10 bases between the germline ends. The germline gives CDR1 SGHRS, CDR2 YFSETQ. The CDR3 runs 14 residues. In nucleotides, the CDR3 is TGCGCCAGCAGCTTTAGAGGGAGGACAGATACGCAGTATTTT. It codes for CASSFRGRTDTQYF.

The table lists this clonotype with a count of one. The rearrangement uses TRBV4-3 and TRBJ2-3, with D uncertain. This CDR3 contains 15 residues. V lost 0 bases and J 4 bases, leaving 11 bases between the germline ends. CDR1 and CDR2 from the germline V gene are LGHNA and YSLEER. CDR3: CASSQEGRPSDTQYF. The CDR3 DNA is TGCGCCAGCAGCCAAGAAGGACGGCCTTCAGATACGCAGTATTTT.

The sample holds a few counts of this clonotype. The chain couples TRBV7-2 to TRBJ1-4; D unclear. CDR1 and CDR2 from the germline V gene are SGHTA and FQGNSA. The CDR3 extends over 14 amino acids. V lost 0 bases and J lost 1, with 3 bases in between. This chain's CDR3 is CASSLAGTNEKLFF. The DNA of the CDR3 is TGTGCCAGCAGCTTAGCGGGAACTAATGAAAAACTGTTTTTT. Using reference TRBV7-2 and TRBJ1-4 for the parts outside the CDR3, the full variable domain is GAGVSQSPSNKVTEKGKDVELRCDPISGHTALYWYRQSLGQGLEFLIYFQGNSAPDKSGLPSDRFSAERTGGSVSTLTIQRTQQEDSAVYLCASSLAGTNEKLFFGSGTQLSVL.

This chain links TRBV24-1 with TRBJ2-1, with 8 bases that match TRBD2. CDR3 length: 16 amino acids. Trimming took 2 bases from V and 2 from J; bases not matched to a gene: 4. From germline, CDR1 is KGHDR and CDR2 SFDVKD. The CDR3 loop reads CATSDWSGGPYNEQFF. CDR3 bases: TGTGCCACCAGTGATTGGAGCGGGGGACCCTACAATGAGCAGTTCTTC.

The chain has TRBV14 and TRBJ1-6; 7 nucleotides match TRBD1. Germline values: CDR1 SGHDN, CDR2 FVKESK. This CDR3 is built from 13 residues. V lost 6 bases and J lost 9; bases outside the gene matches: 5. CDR3 in amino acids: CASRWRGLSPLHF. CDR3 DNA: TGTGCCAGCAGATGGAGGGGGCTTTCACCCCTCCACTTT.

The V and J genes are TRBV28 and TRBJ2-3; D possibly corresponds to TRBD2 (6 bases). The V gene's germline CDR1 is MDHEN and CDR2 SYDVKM. CDR3 length: 14 residues. Trimming stripped 5 bases from V and 3 bases from J, with 12 bases between. The CDR3 reads CASSPGVTTDTQYF. DNA for the CDR3: TGTGCCAGCAGTCCGGGGGTAACTACAGATACGCAGTATTTT.

This clonotype was observed a few times. V is TRBV6-2 or TRBV6-3 and J is TRBJ2-7; D unclear. The CDR3 contains 14 residues. The ends were cut back, 8 bases at V and 0 bases at J, with 14 bases in the middle. Germline V gene sequence: CDR1 MNHEY, CDR2 SVGEGT. The DNA of the CDR3 is TGTGCCAGCCGCGGCCGACTGAGCTCCTACGAGCAGTACTTC. Protein product: CASRGRLSSYEQYF.

CDR3 sequence (DNA): TGTGCCAGCAGCTTTCGGCGGCAGGGTGAGCAGTTCTTC. Encoded protein: CASSFRRQGEQFF. V and J are TRBV5-4 and TRBJ2-1, with D possibly TRBD1 on 5 matching bases. The V gene's germline CDR1 is SGHNT and CDR2 YYREEE (reference sequence). CDR3 length equals 13 residues. V was trimmed by 2 bases and J by 9 bases, leaving 12 bases between them.

The chain has TRBV7-2 and TRBJ1-5; a weak D match, TRBD1 (6 bases). The CDR3 loop spans 14 amino acids. The V end lost 5 bases, the J end lost 3 bases, and 11 bases lay between the germline ends. Germline CDR1 reads SGHTA; CDR2 reads FQGNSA. CDR3 bases: TGTGCCAGCAGCGTTCCAGGGGACAATCAGCCCCAGCATTTT. It specifies CASSVPGDNQPQHF. The full variable domain, in which reference TRBV7-2 and TRBJ1-5 provide the parts outside the CDR3, is GAGVSQSPSNKVTEKGKDVELRCDPISGHTALYWYRQSLGQGLEFLIYFQGNSAPDKSGLPSDRFSAERTGGSVSTLTIQRTQQEDSAVYLCASSVPGDNQPQHFGDGTRLSIL.

This clonotype was counted a few times. The chain is built from TRBV7-2 and TRBJ2-1; D is undetermined. V lost 0 bases and J lost 10, with 10 bases in between. The CDR3 extends over 13 amino acids. Germline CDR1 SGHTA, CDR2 FQGNSA. In DNA, the CDR3 is TGTGCCAGCAGCTTAGCGAGGACCGGAGAGCAGTTCTTC. It encodes CASSLARTGEQFF.

The genes are TRBV5-4 and TRBJ2-5, with 12 bases identical to TRBD2. V dropped 0 bases and J dropped 3; count of bases not matched to a gene: 0. Germline assignment: CDR1 SGHNT and CDR2 YYREEE (reference sequence). There are 15 residues in the CDR3. The CDR3 nucleotides are TGTGCCAGCAGCTTGGGGACTAGCGGGGAAGAGACCCAGTACTTC. Amino acid sequence: CASSLGTSGEETQYF.

This clonotype was counted a few times. The gene calls are TRBV4-2 and TRBJ1-1, with 8 bases fitting TRBD1. Germline V lookup: CDR1 LGHNA, CDR2 YNFKEQ. Germline trimming cut 4 bases from V and 0 bases from J; bases unmatched to any gene: 7. CDR3 length: 16 residues. CDR3 sequence reads: CASSPRDRNMNTEAFF. Here the CDR3 DNA reads TGTGCCAGCAGCCCCCGGGACAGGAATATGAACACTGAAGCTTTCTTT.